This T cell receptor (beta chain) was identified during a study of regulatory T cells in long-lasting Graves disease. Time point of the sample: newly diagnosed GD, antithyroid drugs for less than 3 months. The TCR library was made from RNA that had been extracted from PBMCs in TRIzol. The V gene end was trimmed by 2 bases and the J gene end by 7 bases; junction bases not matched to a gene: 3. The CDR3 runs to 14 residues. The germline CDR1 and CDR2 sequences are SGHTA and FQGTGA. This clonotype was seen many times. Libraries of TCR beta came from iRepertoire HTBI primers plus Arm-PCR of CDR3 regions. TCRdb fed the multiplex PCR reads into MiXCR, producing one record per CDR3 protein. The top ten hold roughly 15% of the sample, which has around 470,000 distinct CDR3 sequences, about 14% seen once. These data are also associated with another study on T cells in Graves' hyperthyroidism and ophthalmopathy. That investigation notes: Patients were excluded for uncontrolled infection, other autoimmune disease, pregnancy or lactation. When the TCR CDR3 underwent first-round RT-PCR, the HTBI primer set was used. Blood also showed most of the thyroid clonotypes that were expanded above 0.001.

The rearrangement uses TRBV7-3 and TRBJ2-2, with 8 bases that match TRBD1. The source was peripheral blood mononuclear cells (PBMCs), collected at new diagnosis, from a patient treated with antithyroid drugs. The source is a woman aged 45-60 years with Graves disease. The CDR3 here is CASSLGQGIGELFF. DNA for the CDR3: TGTGCCAGCAGCTTAGGACAGGGAATCGGGGAGCTGTTTTTT.